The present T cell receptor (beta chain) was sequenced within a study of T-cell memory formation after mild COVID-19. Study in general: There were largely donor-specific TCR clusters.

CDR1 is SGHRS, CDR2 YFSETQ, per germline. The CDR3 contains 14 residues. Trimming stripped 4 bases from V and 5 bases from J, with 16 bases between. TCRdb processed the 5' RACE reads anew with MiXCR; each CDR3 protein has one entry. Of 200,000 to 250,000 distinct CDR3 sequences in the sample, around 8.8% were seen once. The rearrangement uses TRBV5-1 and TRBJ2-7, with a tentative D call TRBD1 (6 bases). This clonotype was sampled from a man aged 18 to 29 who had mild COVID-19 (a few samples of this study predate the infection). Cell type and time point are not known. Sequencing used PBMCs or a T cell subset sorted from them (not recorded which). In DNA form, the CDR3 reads TGCGCCAGCAGCCCTGGTGGGGGCATCGACGAGCAGTACTTC. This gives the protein CASSPGGGIDEQYF.